A selection of T cell receptor beta chains follows, all from one sample in a study of neurological immune-mediated disorders. TCRdb called the 5' RACE reads again in MiXCR, with one record for every CDR3 protein. The sample lists tens of thousands of distinct CDR3 sequences, about an eighth occurring once. The specimen was PBMCs. Source of these receptors: a man in his 60s in good health. CDR3s leave out the opening cysteine and the closing phenylalanine or tryptophan. Fields, in order: V gene, D gene, J gene, CDR3 protein. A D gene is named only where the DNA matches it firmly.

>TRBV7-2|TRBD2|TRBJ2-3
ASSFRAGGRADTQY
>TRBV12-3/TRBV12-4|.|TRBJ1-6
ASSWGEGPLH
>TRBV29-1|TRBD1|TRBJ1-2
SVDLTGYGYT
>TRBV29-1|.|TRBJ2-3
SVGSGIGDTQY
>TRBV25-1|.|TRBJ2-7
ASRGLSSGEQY
>TRBV7-3|TRBD2|TRBJ2-3
ASSLRASGGPPTDTQY
>TRBV7-6|.|TRBJ2-6
ASSLQGISGANVLT
>TRBV20-1|TRBD1|TRBJ2-2
SARSWDRGGELF
>TRBV12-3/TRBV12-4|.|TRBJ2-3
ASSTQADTQY
>TRBV12-3/TRBV12-4|.|TRBJ2-1
ASRANQGIDGSYNEQF
>TRBV29-1|.|TRBJ1-2
SVARESGYGYT
>TRBV6-6|TRBD2|TRBJ2-3
ASITGGSADTQY
>TRBV3-1|.|TRBJ2-5
ASSQDKGPLGPETQY
>TRBV6-6|.|TRBJ1-5
ASSYGAGSYYSNQPQH
>TRBV5-6|.|TRBJ1-2
ASSHLNRVTVYGYT
>TRBV6-2/TRBV6-3|.|TRBJ2-7
ASSTVGHEQY
>TRBV29-1|TRBD2|TRBJ2-1
SARLAGGPNEQF
>TRBV6-4|.|TRBJ2-3
ASSEAASRGATQY
>TRBV4-3|.|TRBJ1-5
ASSLGAEQPQH
>TRBV7-2|TRBD2|TRBJ2-1
ASSFSGGQGEQF
>TRBV6-5|.|TRBJ1-2
ASSSPATENYGYT
>TRBV18|.|TRBJ2-1
ASSQGAGLEQF
>TRBV7-3|.|TRBJ2-5
ASSRGTQETQY
>TRBV7-6|TRBD2|TRBJ2-3
ASSFSSGGIDTQY
>TRBV3-1|TRBD1|TRBJ2-7
ASSQWAPGQAYEQY
>TRBV5-1|TRBD1|TRBJ2-7
ASSSPGQESEQY
>TRBV7-2|TRBD2|TRBJ2-5
ASSSPGLAGKETQY
>TRBV7-2|TRBD1|TRBJ1-1
ASSLAGTGVSRDTEAF
>TRBV5-1|TRBD2|TRBJ2-3
ASSARTSGITDTQY
>TRBV7-2|.|TRBJ2-2
ASSHRGSGRPQRGNTGELF
>TRBV5-1|TRBD1|TRBJ1-1
ASGQGSMNTEAF
>TRBV12-3/TRBV12-4|.|TRBJ2-2
ASSLETGRGAGELF
>TRBV5-1|.|TRBJ2-7
ASSLRAEGSYEQY
>TRBV2|.|TRBJ2-1
ASSEAEDNEQF
>TRBV28|.|TRBJ2-2
ASTFPFRGTGELF
>TRBV7-2|.|TRBJ1-4
ASSLVGGLLNEKLF
>TRBV20-1|.|TRBJ2-7
SAEGPHSYEQY
>TRBV9|.|TRBJ1-1
ASSVEMANTEAF
>TRBV7-8|.|TRBJ1-4
ASSLSEKLF
>TRBV29-1|TRBD2|TRBJ2-1
SAGTSFYDEQF
>TRBV12-3/TRBV12-4|TRBD1|TRBJ1-5
ASSGQGVSNQPQH
>TRBV10-3|.|TRBJ1-5
AISESKGLNNQPQH
>TRBV6-6|.|TRBJ2-3
ASSESGTPDYTQY
>TRBV27|.|TRBJ2-1
ASRRLDYNEQF
>TRBV20-1|TRBD1|TRBJ2-7
SAFDLQGTYEQY
>TRBV7-4|.|TRBJ1-1
ASSLGVRRNTEAF